This T cell receptor beta chain was captured by sequencing in a study of blood T cell repertoires in COVID-19. Study background: Both acute and convalescent COVID-19 samples were obtained from the United States, Italy and Spain.

Source study methods: Reference gene primer amplification yielded estimated nucleated cell counts. TCRdb keeps only in-frame clones here, not all; method: immunoSEQ multiplex PCR. V and J calls and clone size are those listed in that table; D and trimming were worked out from the DNA. The repertoire holds some 250,000 clones, with approximately 80% as singletons. Germline lookup yields CDR1 SGHVS and CDR2 FQNEAQ. CDR3 length: 13 residues. Trimming took 1 base from V and 7 from J, leaving 7 bases between them. Source material: peripheral blood. This rearrangement joins TRBV7-8 to TRBJ2-2; D unclear. The TCR sequence derives from an elderly woman with acute or convalescent COVID-19. The CDR3 DNA sequence: TGTGCCAGCAGCTTAGTACAGAACGGGGAGCTGTTTTTT. It encodes CASSLVQNGELFF.